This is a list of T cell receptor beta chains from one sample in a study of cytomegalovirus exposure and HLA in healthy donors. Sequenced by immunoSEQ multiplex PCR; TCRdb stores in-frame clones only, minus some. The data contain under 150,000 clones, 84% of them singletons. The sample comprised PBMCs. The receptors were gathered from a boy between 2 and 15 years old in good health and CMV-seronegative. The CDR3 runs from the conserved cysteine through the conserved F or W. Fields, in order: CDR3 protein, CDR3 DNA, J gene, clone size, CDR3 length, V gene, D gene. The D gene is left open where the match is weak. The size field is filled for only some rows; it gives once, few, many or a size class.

CDR3: CASSRDRDQPQHF; DNA: TGTGCCAGCAGCCGGGACAGAGATCAGCCCCAGCATTTT; J: TRBJ1-5; size: .; length: 13; V: TRBV7-7; D: TRBD1
CDR3: CASSLGQGDYGYTF; DNA: TGCGCCAGCAGCTTGGGACAGGGGGACTATGGCTACACCTTC; J: TRBJ1-2; size: .; length: 14; V: TRBV5-1; D: TRBD1
CDR3: CASSLRVASGFEQFF; DNA: TGTGCCAGCAGCTTACGGGTAGCTAGCGGGTTTGAGCAGTTCTTC; J: TRBJ2-1; size: .; length: 15; V: TRBV7-9; D: TRBD2
CDR3: CASRTGMTGYNEQFF; DNA: TGTGCCAGCAGAACAGGGATGACAGGGTACAATGAGCAGTTCTTC; J: TRBJ2-1; size: .; length: 15; V: TRBV6-5; D: TRBD1
CDR3: CASSLVGPGGNSNQPQHF; DNA: TGTGCCAGCAGTTTAGTAGGTCCGGGGGGGAATAGCAATCAGCCCCAGCATTTT; J: TRBJ1-5; size: .; length: 18; V: TRBV28; D: .
CDR3: CASSPSGNSYEQYF; DNA: TGTGCCAGCAGTCCCAGCGGGAACTCCTACGAGCAGTACTTC; J: TRBJ2-7; size: .; length: 14; V: TRBV6-6; D: TRBD2
CDR3: CAISETPGEETQYF; DNA: TGTGCCATCAGTGAAACCCCGGGAGAAGAGACCCAGTACTTC; J: TRBJ2-5; size: .; length: 14; V: TRBV10-3; D: .
CDR3: CAWSVVLAGAGTQYF; DNA: TGTGCCTGGAGTGTTGTGCTAGCGGGGGCTGGGACCCAGTACTTC; J: TRBJ2-5; size: .; length: 15; V: TRBV30; D: TRBD2
CDR3: CSVKGMNTEAFF; DNA: TGCAGCGTTAAGGGGATGAACACTGAAGCTTTCTTT; J: TRBJ1-1; size: .; length: 12; V: TRBV29-1; D: .
CDR3: CAAELRRNTEAFF; DNA: TGTGCCGCCGAACTCAGGCGAAACACTGAAGCTTTCTTT; J: TRBJ1-1; size: .; length: 13; V: TRBV30; D: .
CDR3: CASSLGTASSYNEQFF; DNA: TGTGCCAGCAGCTTAGGGACAGCGAGCTCCTACAATGAGCAGTTCTTC; J: TRBJ2-1; size: .; length: 16; V: TRBV7-9; D: .
CDR3: CASSTGTVNNQPQHF; DNA: TGTGCCAGCAGTACCGGGACAGTCAACAATCAGCCCCAGCATTTT; J: TRBJ1-5; size: once; length: 15; V: TRBV6-5; D: TRBD1
CDR3: CASSLRGVYNEQFF; DNA: TGTGCCAGCAGCTTACGGGGAGTCTACAATGAGCAGTTCTTC; J: TRBJ2-1; size: .; length: 14; V: TRBV13; D: .
CDR3: CASSEVTGGIETQYF; DNA: TGTGCCAGCAGTGAAGTTACAGGGGGGATCGAGACCCAGTACTTC; J: TRBJ2-5; size: .; length: 15; V: TRBV6-1; D: TRBD1
CDR3: CASSFQGTYEQYF; DNA: TGTGCCAGCAGTTTCCAGGGGACCTACGAGCAGTACTTC; J: TRBJ2-7; size: few; length: 13; V: TRBV27; D: .
CDR3: CGTDRGPSEAFF; DNA: TGTGGGACAGACAGGGGGCCGTCTGAAGCTTTCTTT; J: TRBJ1-1; size: .; length: 12; V: TRBV19; D: TRBD1
CDR3: CASSLRTGGLFTDTQYF; DNA: TGTGCCAGCAGCCTCCGGACAGGGGGACTATTTACGGATACGCAGTATTTT; J: TRBJ2-3; size: .; length: 17; V: TRBV11-3; D: TRBD1
CDR3: CASSQSSGNSDTQYF; DNA: TGTGCCAGCAGCCAATCTAGCGGGAACTCTGATACGCAGTATTTT; J: TRBJ2-3; size: .; length: 15; V: TRBV7-6; D: TRBD2
CDR3: CSVKMTGITGNTIYF; DNA: TGCAGCGTTAAAATGACAGGCATCACTGGAAACACCATATATTTT; J: TRBJ1-3; size: few; length: 15; V: TRBV29-1; D: .
CDR3: CASSFGTGGSGAEAFF; DNA: TGCGCCAGCAGCTTCGGGACAGGGGGCTCGGGTGCTGAAGCTTTCTTT; J: TRBJ1-1; size: .; length: 16; V: TRBV5-1; D: TRBD1
CDR3: CASSQESTSVEQYF; DNA: TGTGCCAGCAGCCAAGAATCTACGTCCGTCGAGCAGTACTTC; J: TRBJ2-7; size: .; length: 14; V: TRBV14; D: .
CDR3: CASSGLAGGADTQYF; DNA: TGTGCCAGCAGCGGACTAGCGGGAGGTGCAGATACGCAGTATTTT; J: TRBJ2-3; size: .; length: 15; V: TRBV7-2; D: TRBD2
CDR3: CASSSSKKGSSEKLFF; DNA: TGTGCCAGCAGCTCTTCAAAGAAGGGGTCGAGTGAAAAACTGTTTTTT; J: TRBJ1-4; size: .; length: 16; V: TRBV7-9; D: .
CDR3: CASSFTRLAGNTDTQYF; DNA: TGTGCCAGTAGTTTCACACGACTAGCGGGGAACACAGATACGCAGTATTTT; J: TRBJ2-3; size: once; length: 17; V: TRBV19; D: TRBD2
CDR3: CATHPGDPWGYTF; DNA: TGTGCCACCCACCCGGGGGATCCATGGGGCTACACCTTC; J: TRBJ1-2; size: .; length: 13; V: TRBV2; D: .
CDR3: CASSVGVGWNTGELFF; DNA: TGTGCCAGCAGCGTAGGAGTCGGGTGGAACACCGGGGAGCTGTTTTTT; J: TRBJ2-2; size: .; length: 16; V: TRBV9; D: .
CDR3: CASSPLRGGTEAFF; DNA: TGTGCCAGCTCACCTTTGAGAGGTGGCACTGAAGCTTTCTTT; J: TRBJ1-1; size: .; length: 14; V: TRBV18; D: .
CDR3: CASSRGGTSGLLEQFF; DNA: TGTGCCAGCAGCAGAGGCGGGACTAGCGGTCTATTGGAGCAGTTCTTC; J: TRBJ2-1; size: .; length: 16; V: TRBV9; D: TRBD2
CDR3: CASRYSLTANYEQYF; DNA: TGCGCCAGCAGATATTCCTTGACAGCCAACTACGAGCAGTACTTC; J: TRBJ2-7; size: .; length: 15; V: TRBV10-2; D: .
CDR3: CASRRGAPTEAFF; DNA: TGTGCCAGCAGGCGGGGGGCTCCGACTGAAGCTTTCTTT; J: TRBJ1-1; size: .; length: 13; V: TRBV11-2; D: .
CDR3: CASSRQGVDQPQHF; DNA: TGCGCCAGCAGCCGACAGGGGGTGGATCAGCCCCAGCATTTT; J: TRBJ1-5; size: .; length: 14; V: TRBV10-1; D: TRBD1
CDR3: CASSERFGGEITDTQYF; DNA: TGTGCCAGCAGTGAACGGTTTGGGGGGGAGATAACAGATACGCAGTATTTT; J: TRBJ2-3; size: .; length: 17; V: TRBV2; D: TRBD2
CDR3: CAWGVGQSYSPLHF; DNA: TGTGCCTGGGGGGTCGGACAGTCATATTCACCCCTCCACTTT; J: TRBJ1-6; size: .; length: 14; V: TRBV30; D: .
CDR3: CASSQDQGALVSEAFF; DNA: TGCGCCAGCAGCCAAGATCAGGGGGCATTGGTCTCTGAAGCTTTCTTT; J: TRBJ1-1; size: .; length: 16; V: TRBV4-1; D: TRBD1
CDR3: CASSQEREDRWNTGELFF; DNA: TGCGCCAGCAGCCAAGAAAGAGAGGACAGATGGAACACCGGGGAGCTGTTTTTT; J: TRBJ2-2; size: .; length: 18; V: TRBV4-1; D: .
CDR3: CASSEELAGGDTQYF; DNA: TGTGCCAGCAGTGAAGAACTAGCGGGAGGAGATACGCAGTATTTT; J: TRBJ2-3; size: .; length: 15; V: TRBV2; D: TRBD2
CDR3: CASTRGSNQPQHF; DNA: TGTGCCAGCACGCGGGGAAGCAATCAGCCCCAGCATTTT; J: TRBJ1-5; size: .; length: 13; V: TRBV6-5; D: .
CDR3: CASSYLTAGVEHEQFF; DNA: TGTGCCAGCAGTTACCTTACAGCGGGAGTTGAACATGAGCAGTTCTTC; J: TRBJ2-1; size: .; length: 16; V: TRBV6-5; D: TRBD2
CDR3: CASSFREGSEAFF; DNA: TGTGCCAGCAGCTTTAGAGAGGGCTCTGAAGCTTTCTTT; J: TRBJ1-1; size: .; length: 13; V: TRBV11-2; D: .
CDR3: CASSILAGNQPQHF; DNA: TGTGCCAGTAGTATACTGGCAGGCAATCAGCCCCAGCATTTT; J: TRBJ1-5; size: once; length: 14; V: TRBV19; D: .
CDR3: CASRPTGRNEKLFF; DNA: TGTGCCAGCAGGCCGACAGGGAGAAATGAAAAACTGTTTTTT; J: TRBJ1-4; size: few; length: 14; V: TRBV6-1; D: TRBD1
CDR3: CASSLRRVTERQDNYGYTF; DNA: TGTGCCAGCAGCTTAAGGCGAGTAACTGAAAGACAGGATAACTATGGCTACACCTTC; J: TRBJ1-2; size: .; length: 19; V: TRBV7-8; D: .
CDR3: CASSSVGQATEAFF; DNA: TGCGCCAGCAGCTCGGTCGGACAGGCCACTGAAGCTTTCTTT; J: TRBJ1-1; size: .; length: 14; V: TRBV5-1; D: TRBD1
CDR3: CASSRTSGTSTDTQYF; DNA: TGTGCCAGCAGCCGGACTAGCGGTACTAGCACAGATACGCAGTATTTT; J: TRBJ2-3; size: .; length: 16; V: TRBV7-3; D: TRBD2
CDR3: CASSRTDYYGYTF; DNA: TGTGCCAGCAGCCGGACAGACTACTATGGCTACACCTTC; J: TRBJ1-2; size: .; length: 13; V: TRBV6-5; D: .
CDR3: CASSPPGVGEQFF; DNA: TGTGCCAGCAGCCCACCGGGGGTGGGCGAGCAGTTCTTC; J: TRBJ2-1; size: .; length: 13; V: TRBV6-5; D: .
CDR3: CASTTSTDTQYF; DNA: TGTGCCAGCACAACTAGCACAGATACGCAGTATTTT; J: TRBJ2-3; size: .; length: 12; V: TRBV28; D: .
CDR3: CASSTGTNPYYTF; DNA: TGTGCCAGCAGTACCGGGACTAACCCCTACTACACCTTC; J: TRBJ1-2; size: .; length: 13; V: TRBV6-5; D: .
CDR3: CASSYIPGQGRGEAFF; DNA: TGTGCCAGCAGTTACATCCCCGGACAGGGAAGGGGTGAAGCTTTCTTT; J: TRBJ1-1; size: .; length: 16; V: TRBV6-5; D: TRBD1
CDR3: CAISESTGTSGGTYNEQFF; DNA: TGTGCCATCAGTGAGTCGACCGGGACTAGCGGGGGAACCTACAATGAGCAGTTCTTC; J: TRBJ2-1; size: .; length: 19; V: TRBV10-3; D: TRBD2
CDR3: CASSLGGANYNEQFF; DNA: TGTGCCAGCAGCTTAGGAGGGGCCAACTACAATGAGCAGTTCTTC; J: TRBJ2-1; size: .; length: 15; V: TRBV7-3; D: .
CDR3: CASSVGTGGLYGYTF; DNA: TGTGCCAGCAGCGTTGGAACAGGGGGGTTGTATGGCTACACCTTC; J: TRBJ1-2; size: .; length: 15; V: TRBV9; D: TRBD1
CDR3: CAWSRVSGNTIYF; DNA: TGTGCCTGGAGCAGGGTCTCTGGAAACACCATATATTTT; J: TRBJ1-3; size: .; length: 13; V: TRBV30; D: .
CDR3: CASSFLDRGVYYEQYF; DNA: TGTGCCAGCAGCTTCCTAGACAGGGGGGTTTACTACGAGCAGTACTTC; J: TRBJ2-7; size: .; length: 16; V: TRBV11-2; D: TRBD1
CDR3: CASSSRGGYQPQHF; DNA: TGTGCCAGTAGTTCCCGTGGCGGCTATCAGCCCCAGCATTTT; J: TRBJ1-5; size: .; length: 14; V: TRBV19; D: .
CDR3: CASRQDWDNSYEQYF; DNA: TGCGCCAGCAGGCAAGACTGGGACAACTCCTACGAGCAGTACTTC; J: TRBJ2-7; size: .; length: 15; V: TRBV5-1; D: .